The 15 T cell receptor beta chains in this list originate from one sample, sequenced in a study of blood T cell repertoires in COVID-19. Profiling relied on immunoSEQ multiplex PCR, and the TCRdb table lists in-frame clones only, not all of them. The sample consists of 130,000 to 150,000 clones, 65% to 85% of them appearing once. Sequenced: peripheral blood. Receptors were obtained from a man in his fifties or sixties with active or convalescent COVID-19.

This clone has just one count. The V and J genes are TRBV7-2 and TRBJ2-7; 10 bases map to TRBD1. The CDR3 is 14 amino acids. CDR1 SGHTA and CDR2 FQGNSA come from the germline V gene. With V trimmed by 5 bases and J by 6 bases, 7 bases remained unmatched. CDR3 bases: TGTGCCAGCAGCCCAAGACAGGGGGCCTCCGAGCAGTACTTC. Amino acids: CASSPRQGASEQYF.

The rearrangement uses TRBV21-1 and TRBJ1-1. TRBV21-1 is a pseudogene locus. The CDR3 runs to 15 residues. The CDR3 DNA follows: TGTGCCAGCAGCAAGGCGGGGAGAGGTAACACTGAAGCTTTCTTT. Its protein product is CASSKAGRGNTEAFF.

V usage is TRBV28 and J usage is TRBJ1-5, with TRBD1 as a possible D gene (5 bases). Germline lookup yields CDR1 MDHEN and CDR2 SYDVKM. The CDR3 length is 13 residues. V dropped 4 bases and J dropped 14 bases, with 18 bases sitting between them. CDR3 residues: CASSWRGGAVEHF. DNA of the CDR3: TGTGCCAGCAGTTGGCGCGGCGGGGCGGTTGAGCATTTT.

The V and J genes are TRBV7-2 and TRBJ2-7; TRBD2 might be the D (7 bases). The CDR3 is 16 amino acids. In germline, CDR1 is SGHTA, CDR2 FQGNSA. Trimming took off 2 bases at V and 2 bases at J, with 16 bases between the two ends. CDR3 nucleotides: TGTGCCAGCAGCTTACTGGGAAGGGGGGGCACCTACGAGCAGTACTTC. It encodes CASSLLGRGGTYEQYF.

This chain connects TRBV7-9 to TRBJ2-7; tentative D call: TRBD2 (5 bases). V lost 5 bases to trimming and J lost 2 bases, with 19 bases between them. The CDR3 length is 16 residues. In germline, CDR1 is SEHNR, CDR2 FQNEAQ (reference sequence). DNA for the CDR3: TGTGCCAGCAGCCCTGGAGGATGGGCTGGGGCCTACGAGCAGTACTTC. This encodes CASSPGGWAGAYEQYF.

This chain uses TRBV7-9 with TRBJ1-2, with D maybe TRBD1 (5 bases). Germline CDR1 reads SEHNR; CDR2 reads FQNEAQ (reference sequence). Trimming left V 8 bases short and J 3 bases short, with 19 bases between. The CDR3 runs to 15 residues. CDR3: CASLEAGLRDYGYTF. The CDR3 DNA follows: TGTGCCAGCCTCGAGGCGGGGCTCCGGGACTATGGCTACACCTTC.

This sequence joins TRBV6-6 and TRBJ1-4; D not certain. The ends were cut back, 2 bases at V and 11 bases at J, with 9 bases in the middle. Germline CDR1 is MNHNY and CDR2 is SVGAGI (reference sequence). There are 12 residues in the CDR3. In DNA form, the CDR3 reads TGTGCCAGCAGTTACGTTTCCGGGAAACTGTTTTTT. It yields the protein CASSYVSGKLFF.

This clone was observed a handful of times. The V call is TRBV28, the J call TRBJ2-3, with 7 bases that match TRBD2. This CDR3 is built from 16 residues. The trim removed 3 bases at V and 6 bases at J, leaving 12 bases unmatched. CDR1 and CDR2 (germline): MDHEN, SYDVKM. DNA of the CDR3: TGTGCCAGCAGTTTTGGGCGGGAGCTTGGGGGGGATACGCAGTATTTT. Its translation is CASSFGRELGGDTQYF.

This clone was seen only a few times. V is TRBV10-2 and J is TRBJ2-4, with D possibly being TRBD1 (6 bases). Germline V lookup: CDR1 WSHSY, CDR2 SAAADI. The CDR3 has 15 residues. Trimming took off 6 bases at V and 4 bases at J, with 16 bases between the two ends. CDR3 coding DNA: TGCGCCAGCAGCCTGACTCCCGGACAGAAAAACATTCAGTACTTC. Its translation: CASSLTPGQKNIQYF.

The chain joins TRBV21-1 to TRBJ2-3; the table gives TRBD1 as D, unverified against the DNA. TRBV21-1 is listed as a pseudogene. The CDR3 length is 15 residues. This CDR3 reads CASSADIDNTDTQYF. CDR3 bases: TGTGCCAGCAGCGCAGACATAGACAACACAGATACGCAGTATTTT.

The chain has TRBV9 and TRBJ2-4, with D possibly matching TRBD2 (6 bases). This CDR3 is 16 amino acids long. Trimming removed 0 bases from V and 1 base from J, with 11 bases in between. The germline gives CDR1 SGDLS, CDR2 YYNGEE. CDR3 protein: CASSVGGGGAKNIQYF. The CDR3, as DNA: TGTGCCAGCAGCGTAGGCGGCGGAGGGGCCAAAAACATTCAGTACTTC. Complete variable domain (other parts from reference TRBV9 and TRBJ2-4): DSGVTQTPKHLITATGQRVTLRCSPRSGDLSVYWYQQSLDQGLQFLIQYYNGEERAKGNILERFSAQQFPDLHSELNLSSLELGDSALYFCASSVGGGGAKNIQYFGAGTRLSVL.

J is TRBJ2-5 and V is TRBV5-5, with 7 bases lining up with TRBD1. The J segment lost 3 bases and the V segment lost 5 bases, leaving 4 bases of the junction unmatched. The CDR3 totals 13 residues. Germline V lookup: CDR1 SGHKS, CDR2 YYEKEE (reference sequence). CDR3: CASSRTGEETQYF. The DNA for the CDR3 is TGTGCCAGCAGTAGGACAGGAGAAGAGACCCAGTACTTC.

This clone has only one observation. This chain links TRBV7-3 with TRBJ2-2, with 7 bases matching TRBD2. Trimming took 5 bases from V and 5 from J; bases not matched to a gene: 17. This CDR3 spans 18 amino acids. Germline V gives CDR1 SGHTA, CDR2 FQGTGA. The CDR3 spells CASSQHPGGGPGTGELFF. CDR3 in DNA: TGTGCCAGCAGCCAACATCCGGGGGGAGGGCCAGGGACCGGGGAGCTGTTTTTT.

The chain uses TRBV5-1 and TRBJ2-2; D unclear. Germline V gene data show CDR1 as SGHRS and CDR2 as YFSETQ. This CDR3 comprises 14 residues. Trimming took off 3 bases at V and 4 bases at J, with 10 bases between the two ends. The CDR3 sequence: CASSSSAGTGELFF. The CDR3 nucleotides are TGCGCCAGCAGCTCTTCGGCAGGCACCGGGGAGCTGTTTTTT.

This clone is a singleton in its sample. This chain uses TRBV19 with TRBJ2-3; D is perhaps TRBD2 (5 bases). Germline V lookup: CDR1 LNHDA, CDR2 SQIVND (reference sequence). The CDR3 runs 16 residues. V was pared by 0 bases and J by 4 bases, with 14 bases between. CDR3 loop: CASSIDVYGVADTQYF. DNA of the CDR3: TGTGCCAGTAGTATAGATGTTTACGGGGTCGCAGATACGCAGTATTTT. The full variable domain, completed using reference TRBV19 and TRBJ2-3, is DGGITQSPKYLFRKEGQNVTLSCEQNLNHDAMYWYRQDPGQGLRLIYYSQIVNDFQKGDIAEGYSVSREKKESFPLTVTSAQKNPTAFYLCASSIDVYGVADTQYFGPGTRLTVL.